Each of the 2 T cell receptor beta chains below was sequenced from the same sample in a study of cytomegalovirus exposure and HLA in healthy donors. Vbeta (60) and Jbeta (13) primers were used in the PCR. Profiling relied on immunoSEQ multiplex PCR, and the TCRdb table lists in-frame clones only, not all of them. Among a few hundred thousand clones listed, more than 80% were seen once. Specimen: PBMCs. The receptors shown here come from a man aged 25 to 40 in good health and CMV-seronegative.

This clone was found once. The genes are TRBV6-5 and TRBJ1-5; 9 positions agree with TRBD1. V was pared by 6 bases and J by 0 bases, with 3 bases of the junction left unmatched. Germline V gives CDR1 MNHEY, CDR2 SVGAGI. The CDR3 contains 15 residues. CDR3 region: CASSRQGGSNQPQHF. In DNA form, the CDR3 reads TGTGCCAGCAGCCGACAGGGGGGTAGCAATCAGCCCCAGCATTTT.

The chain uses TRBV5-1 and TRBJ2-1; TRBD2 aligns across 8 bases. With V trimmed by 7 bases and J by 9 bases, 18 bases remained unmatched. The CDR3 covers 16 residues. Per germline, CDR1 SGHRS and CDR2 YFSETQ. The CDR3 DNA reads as TGCGCCAGCTACGAACCTCGTCCGGGGGGGGTTACTGAGCAGTTCTTC. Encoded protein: CASYEPRPGGVTEQFF.